This TCR beta chain was captured in a study of post-analysis software for immune sequencing data. Overall study context: There were relapsing-remitting, secondary progressive and progressive-relapsing multiple sclerosis among the disease courses included.

Study conclusions and caveats: By F measure, samples from a shared preparation batch strongly co-clustered.

Researchers reported that TCR beta cDNA libraries carried unique molecular identifiers. TCRdb re-called the PCR reads with MiXCR, one entry per CDR3 protein. The table has approximately 630,000 distinct CDR3 sequences, approximately 59% seen once. As to this clonotype: Its antigen is currently unknown.

The specimen sequenced was blood. The clonotype originates from a girl aged 2-9 years with multiple sclerosis.

The CDR3 DNA reads TGCAGTGCTTTTCCCCTAGCGGGACCGGGGGAGACCCAGTACTTC. It translates to CSAFPLAGPGETQYF. The V and J genes are TRBV20-1 and TRBJ2-5, with TRBD2 identical over 9 bases. The CDR3 consists of 15 residues. Trimming removed 5 bases from V and 5 bases from J; junction bases left unmatched: 12. Germline V gene data show CDR1 as DFQATT and CDR2 as SNEGSKA (reference sequence).